The present TCR beta chain was sequenced within a study of blood T cell repertoires in COVID-19. Germline-derived CDR1 and CDR2 are SGHTA and FQGNSA. V lost 2 bases, J lost 3 bases, and 5 bases stayed unmatched. The length of the CDR3 is 16 residues. Original data processing: Nucleated cell counts were estimated from reference gene primer amplification. Method: immunoSEQ multiplex PCR; TCRdb's copy keeps in-frame clones and lacks some. That table gives V, J and clone size, and the DNA gave D and trimming. The table has over 300,000 clones, about nine tenths seen once. The V gene is TRBV7-2, the J gene TRBJ2-3, with TRBD2 matching over 10 bases. Sequencing was done on a sample of PBMCs or T cells enriched from blood (not recorded which). The sequence was obtained from a woman aged 40 to 50 who had recovered from COVID-19. The CDR3 reads CASSLRLAGETDTQYF. CDR3 bases: TGTGCCAGCAGCTTACGCCTAGCGGGAGAGACAGATACGCAGTATTTT.